The present T cell receptor beta chain was sequenced within a study of early T cells in non-severe SARS-CoV-2 infection. From the 5' RACE reads, TCRdb called clonotypes with MiXCR, one entry per CDR3 protein. The sample has tens of thousands of distinct CDR3 sequences, less than 6.5% seen once. The CDR3 is made up of 12 amino acids. The V gene's germline CDR1 is MNHEY and CDR2 SVGEGT. The germline V and J ends were trimmed by 6 bases and 8 bases, with 10 bases remaining between them. The gene calls are TRBV6-2 or TRBV6-3 and TRBJ1-4; the D is unclear. This receptor was identified in an adult who was a healthcare worker with PCR-confirmed SARS-CoV-2 infection or an uninfected control (not recorded which). Material: whole blood. CDR3 protein: CASRRSLEKLFF. The CDR3 nucleotides are TGTGCCAGCAGGCGGAGCCTCGAAAAACTGTTTTTT.